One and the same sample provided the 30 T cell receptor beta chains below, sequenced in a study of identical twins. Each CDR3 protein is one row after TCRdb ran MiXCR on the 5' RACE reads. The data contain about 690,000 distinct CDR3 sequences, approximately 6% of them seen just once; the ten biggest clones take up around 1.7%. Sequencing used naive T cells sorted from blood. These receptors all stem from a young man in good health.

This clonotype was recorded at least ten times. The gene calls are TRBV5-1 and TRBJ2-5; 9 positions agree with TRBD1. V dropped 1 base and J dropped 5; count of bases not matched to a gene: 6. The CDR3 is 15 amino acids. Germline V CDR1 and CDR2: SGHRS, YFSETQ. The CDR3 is CASSLRGQGMETQYF. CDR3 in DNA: TGCGCCAGCAGCTTGAGGGGACAGGGTATGGAGACCCAGTACTTC.

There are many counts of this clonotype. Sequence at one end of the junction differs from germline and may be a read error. The CDR3 protein is CASSLEGPGQQNF. CDR3 DNA sequence: TGTGCCAGCAGTTTAGAGGGTCCAGGACAGCAGAATTTT. The chain couples TRBV12-3 or TRBV12-4 to TRBJ1-4, with a tentative D call TRBD1 (6 bases). This CDR3 spans 13 amino acids.

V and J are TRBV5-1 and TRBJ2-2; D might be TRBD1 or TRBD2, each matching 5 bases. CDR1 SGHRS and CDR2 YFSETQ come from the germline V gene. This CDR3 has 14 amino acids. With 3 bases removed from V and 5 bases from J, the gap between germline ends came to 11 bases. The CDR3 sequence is CASSSGTATGELFF. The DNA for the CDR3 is TGCGCCAGCAGCTCAGGGACGGCGACCGGGGAGCTGTTTTTT.

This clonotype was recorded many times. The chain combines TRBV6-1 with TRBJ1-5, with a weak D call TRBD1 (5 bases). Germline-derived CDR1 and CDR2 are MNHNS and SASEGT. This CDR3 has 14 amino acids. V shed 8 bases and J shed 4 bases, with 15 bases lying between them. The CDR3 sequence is CASWGTTTNQPQHF. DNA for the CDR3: TGTGCCAGCTGGGGGACGACCACTAATCAGCCCCAGCATTTT.

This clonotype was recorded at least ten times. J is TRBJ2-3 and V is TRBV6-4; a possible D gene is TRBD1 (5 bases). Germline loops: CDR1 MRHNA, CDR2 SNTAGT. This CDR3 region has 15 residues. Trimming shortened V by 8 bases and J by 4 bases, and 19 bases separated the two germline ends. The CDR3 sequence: CASRSGAPGPDTQYF. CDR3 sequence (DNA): TGTGCCAGCCGCTCTGGGGCACCCGGACCAGATACGCAGTATTTT.

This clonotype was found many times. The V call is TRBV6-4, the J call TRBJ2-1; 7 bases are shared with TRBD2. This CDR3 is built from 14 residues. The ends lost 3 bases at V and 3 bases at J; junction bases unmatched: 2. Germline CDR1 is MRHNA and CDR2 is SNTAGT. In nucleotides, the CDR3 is TGTGCCAGCAGTGAGGGGGACTACTACAATGAGCAGTTCTTC. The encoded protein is CASSEGDYYNEQFF.

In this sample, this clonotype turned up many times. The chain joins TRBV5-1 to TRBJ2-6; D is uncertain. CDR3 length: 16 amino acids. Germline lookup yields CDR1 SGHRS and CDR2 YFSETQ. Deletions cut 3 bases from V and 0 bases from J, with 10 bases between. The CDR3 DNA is TGCGCCAGCAGCTGGGCTACAGCCTCTGGGGCCAACGTCCTGACTTTC. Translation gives CASSWATASGANVLTF.

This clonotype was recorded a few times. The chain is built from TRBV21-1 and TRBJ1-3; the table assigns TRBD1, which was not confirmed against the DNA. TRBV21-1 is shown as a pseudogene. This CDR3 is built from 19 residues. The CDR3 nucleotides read TGTGCCAGCAGCTCGCGGACAGGGACGAAACACCTCCCTGGAAACACCATATATTTT. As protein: CASSSRTGTKHLPGNTIYF.

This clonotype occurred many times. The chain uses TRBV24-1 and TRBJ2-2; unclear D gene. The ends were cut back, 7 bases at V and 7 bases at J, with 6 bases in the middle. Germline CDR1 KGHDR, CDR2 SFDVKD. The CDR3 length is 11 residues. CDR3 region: CATSDIGELFF. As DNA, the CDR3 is TGTGCCACCAGCGATATCGGGGAGCTGTTTTTT.

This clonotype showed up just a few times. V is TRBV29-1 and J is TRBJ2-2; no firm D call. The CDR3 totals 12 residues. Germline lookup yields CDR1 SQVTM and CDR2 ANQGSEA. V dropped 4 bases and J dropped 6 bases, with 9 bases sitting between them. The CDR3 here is CSVVDPPGELFF. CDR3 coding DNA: TGCAGCGTTGTCGATCCTCCCGGGGAGCTGTTTTTT.

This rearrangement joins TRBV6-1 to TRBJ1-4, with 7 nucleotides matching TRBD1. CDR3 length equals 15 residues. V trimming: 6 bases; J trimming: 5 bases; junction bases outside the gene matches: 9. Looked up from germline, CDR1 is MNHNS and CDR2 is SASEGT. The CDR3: CASSSAGQANEKLFF. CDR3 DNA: TGTGCCAGCAGCTCCGCCGGACAGGCCAATGAAAAACTGTTTTTT.

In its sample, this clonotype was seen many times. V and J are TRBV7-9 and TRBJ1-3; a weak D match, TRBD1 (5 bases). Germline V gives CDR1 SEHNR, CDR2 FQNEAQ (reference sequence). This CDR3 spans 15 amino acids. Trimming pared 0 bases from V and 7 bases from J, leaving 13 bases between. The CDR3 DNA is TGTGCCAGCAGCTTAGCGCAGGGCCGAGGCAACACCATATATTTT. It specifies CASSLAQGRGNTIYF.

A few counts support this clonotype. CDR3 sequence reads: CASSHLLGQLSGSPPETQYF. The CDR3 region has the DNA TGTGCCAGCAGCCATCTACTGGGACAACTAAGCGGGAGTCCCCCAGAGACCCAGTACTTC. The chain uses TRBV28 and TRBJ2-5; 8 bases are shared with TRBD2. The J segment lost 4 bases and the V segment lost 6 bases, leaving 25 bases of the junction unmatched. The CDR3 totals 20 residues. Germline V gives CDR1 MDHEN, CDR2 SYDVKM.

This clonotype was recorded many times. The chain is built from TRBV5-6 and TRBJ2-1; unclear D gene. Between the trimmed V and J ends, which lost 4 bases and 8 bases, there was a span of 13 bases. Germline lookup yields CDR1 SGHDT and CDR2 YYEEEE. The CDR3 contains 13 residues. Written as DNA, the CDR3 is TGTGCCAGCAGCCCCACCCCTGTATATGAGCAGTTCTTC. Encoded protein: CASSPTPVYEQFF.

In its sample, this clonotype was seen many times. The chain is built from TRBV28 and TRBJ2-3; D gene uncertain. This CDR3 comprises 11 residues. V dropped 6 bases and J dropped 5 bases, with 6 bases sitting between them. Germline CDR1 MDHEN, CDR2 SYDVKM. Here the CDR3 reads CASSLIDTQYF. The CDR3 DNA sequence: TGTGCCAGCAGCCTTATAGATACGCAGTATTTT.

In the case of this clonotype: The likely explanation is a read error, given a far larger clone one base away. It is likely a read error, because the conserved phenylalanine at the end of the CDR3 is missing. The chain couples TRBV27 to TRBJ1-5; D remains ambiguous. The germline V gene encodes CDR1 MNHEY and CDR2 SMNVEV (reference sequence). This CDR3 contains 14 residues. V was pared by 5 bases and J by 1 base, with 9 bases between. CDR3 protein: CASSLVGSNQPQHC. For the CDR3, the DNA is TGTGCCAGCAGTCTTGTAGGGAGCAATCAGCCCCAGCATTGT.

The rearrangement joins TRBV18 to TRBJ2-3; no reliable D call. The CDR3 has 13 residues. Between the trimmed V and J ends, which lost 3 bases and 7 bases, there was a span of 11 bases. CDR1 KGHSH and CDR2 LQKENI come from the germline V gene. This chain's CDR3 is CASSPPRVNTQYF. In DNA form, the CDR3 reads TGTGCCAGCTCACCGCCTCGTGTGAATACGCAGTATTTT.

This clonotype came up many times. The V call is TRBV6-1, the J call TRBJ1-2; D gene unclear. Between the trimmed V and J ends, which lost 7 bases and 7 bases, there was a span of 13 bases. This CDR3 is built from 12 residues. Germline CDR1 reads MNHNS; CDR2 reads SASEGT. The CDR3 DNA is TGTGCCAGCAACGGCAGGCGGTTTGGCTACACCTTC. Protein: CASNGRRFGYTF.

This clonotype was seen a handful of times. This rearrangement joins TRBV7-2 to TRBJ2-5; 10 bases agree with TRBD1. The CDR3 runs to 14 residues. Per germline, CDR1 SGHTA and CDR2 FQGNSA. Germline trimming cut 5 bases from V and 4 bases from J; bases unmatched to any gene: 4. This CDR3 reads CASSPDRGRETQYF. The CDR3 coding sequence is TGTGCCAGCAGCCCCGACAGGGGGCGAGAGACCCAGTACTTC.

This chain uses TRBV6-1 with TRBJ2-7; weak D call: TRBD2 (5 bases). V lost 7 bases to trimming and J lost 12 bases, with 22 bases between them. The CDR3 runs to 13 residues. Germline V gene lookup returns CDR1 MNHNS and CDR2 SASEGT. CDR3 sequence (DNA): TGTGCCAGCACCTTGCGAGGGAATGAGGGTGCGTACTTC. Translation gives CASTLRGNEGAYF.

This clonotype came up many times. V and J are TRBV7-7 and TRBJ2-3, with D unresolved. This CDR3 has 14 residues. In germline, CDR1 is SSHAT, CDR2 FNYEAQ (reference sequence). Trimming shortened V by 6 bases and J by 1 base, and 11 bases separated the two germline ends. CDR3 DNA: TGTGCCAGCAGTCCTGCTGGACGCACAGATACGCAGTATTTT. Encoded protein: CASSPAGRTDTQYF.

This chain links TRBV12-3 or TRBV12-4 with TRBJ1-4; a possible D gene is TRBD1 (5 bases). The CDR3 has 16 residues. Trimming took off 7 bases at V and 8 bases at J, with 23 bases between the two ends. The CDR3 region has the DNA TGTGCCAGCACCTTCATAGCAGGACAAGTGCAGGAAAAACTGTTTTTT. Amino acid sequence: CASTFIAGQVQEKLFF.

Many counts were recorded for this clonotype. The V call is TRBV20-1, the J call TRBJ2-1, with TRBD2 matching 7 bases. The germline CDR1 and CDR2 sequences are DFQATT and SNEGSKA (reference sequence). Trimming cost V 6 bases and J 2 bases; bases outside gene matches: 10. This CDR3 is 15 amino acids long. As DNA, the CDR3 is TGCAGTGCCGGCCGGGGGAGCGGGGCCTACAATGAGCAGTTCTTC. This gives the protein CSAGRGSGAYNEQFF.

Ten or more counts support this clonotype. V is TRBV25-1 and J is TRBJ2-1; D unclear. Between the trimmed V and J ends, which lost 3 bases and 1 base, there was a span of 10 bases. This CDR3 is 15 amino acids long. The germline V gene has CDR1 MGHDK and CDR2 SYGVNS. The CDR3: CASSERSLSYNEQFF. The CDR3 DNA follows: TGTGCCAGCAGTGAGAGGTCACTTTCCTACAATGAGCAGTTCTTC.

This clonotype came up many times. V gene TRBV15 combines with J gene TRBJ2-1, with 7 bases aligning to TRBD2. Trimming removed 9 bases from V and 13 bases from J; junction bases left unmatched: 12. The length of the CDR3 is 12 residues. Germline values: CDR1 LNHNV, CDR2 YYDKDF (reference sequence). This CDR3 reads CATEYGAGEQFF. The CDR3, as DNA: TGTGCCACGGAATACGGCGCGGGAGAACAGTTCTTC.

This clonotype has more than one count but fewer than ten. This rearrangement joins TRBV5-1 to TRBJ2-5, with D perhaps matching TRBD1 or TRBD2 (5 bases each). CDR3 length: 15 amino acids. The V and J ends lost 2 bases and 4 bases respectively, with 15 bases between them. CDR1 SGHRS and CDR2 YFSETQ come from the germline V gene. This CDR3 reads CASSFGMGVGETQYF. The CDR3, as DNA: TGCGCCAGCAGCTTTGGTATGGGGGTTGGAGAGACCCAGTACTTC.

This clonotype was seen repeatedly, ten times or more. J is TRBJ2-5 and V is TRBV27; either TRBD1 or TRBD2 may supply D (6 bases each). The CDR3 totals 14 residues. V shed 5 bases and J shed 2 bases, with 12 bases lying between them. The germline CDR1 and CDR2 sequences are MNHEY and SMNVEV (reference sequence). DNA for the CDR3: TGTGCCAGCAGTGAGGGGGACTTTCAAGAGACCCAGTACTTC. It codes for CASSEGDFQETQYF.

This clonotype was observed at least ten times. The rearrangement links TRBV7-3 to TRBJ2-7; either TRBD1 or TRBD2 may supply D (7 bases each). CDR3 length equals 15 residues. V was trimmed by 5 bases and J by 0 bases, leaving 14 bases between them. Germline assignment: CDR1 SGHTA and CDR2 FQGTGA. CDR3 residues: CASSERGQLSYEQYF. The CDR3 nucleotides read TGTGCCAGCAGCGAGCGGGGACAGCTCTCCTACGAGCAGTACTTC.

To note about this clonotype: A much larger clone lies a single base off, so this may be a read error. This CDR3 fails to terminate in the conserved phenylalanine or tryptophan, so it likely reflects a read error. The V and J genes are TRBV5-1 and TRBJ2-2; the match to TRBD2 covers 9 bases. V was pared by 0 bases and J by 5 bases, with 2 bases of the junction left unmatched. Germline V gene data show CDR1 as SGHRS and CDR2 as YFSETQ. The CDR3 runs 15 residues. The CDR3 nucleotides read TGCGCCAGCAGCTTGGCCCTAGCGGGGACCGGGGAGCTGTTTTGT. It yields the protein CASSLALAGTGELFC.

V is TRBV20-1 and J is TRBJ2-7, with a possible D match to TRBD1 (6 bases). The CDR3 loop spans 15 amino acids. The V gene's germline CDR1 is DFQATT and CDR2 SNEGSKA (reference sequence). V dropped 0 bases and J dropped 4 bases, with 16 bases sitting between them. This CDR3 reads CSARDRKRTVYEQYF. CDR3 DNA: TGCAGTGCTAGAGATCGAAAACGGACAGTTTACGAGCAGTACTTC.